The entry below describes one TCR beta chain. Its specificity is unknown. It was RNA transcripts that yielded the amplified TCR beta CDR3 regions. Initially, a first-round RT-PCR of the TCR CDR3 employed the HTBI primer set. TCRdb re-called the multiplex PCR reads through MiXCR, storing one row per CDR3 protein. The table has 300,000 to 400,000 distinct CDR3 sequences, 15% to 20% seen once. The entry originates in a study of T cells in Graves' hyperthyroidism and ophthalmopathy. On the study more broadly: It was at initial diagnosis, before any treatment, that peripheral blood was collected. Overall study results and limits: Most thyroid clonotypes expanded above 0.001 were also detected in blood.

In germline, CDR1 is KGHDR, CDR2 SFDVKD. The V end was cut by 7 bases, the J end by 2 bases, with 9 bases between. CDR3 size: 13 residues. This clonotype was sampled from a woman between 45 and 65 years old with Graves' hyperthyroidism. Input material: blood. This chain uses TRBV24-1 with TRBJ2-3; D gene unclear. The CDR3 coding sequence is TGTGCCACCAGGCCGGCAGTCACAGATACGCAGTATTTT. It translates to CATRPAVTDTQYF.